The 25 T cell receptor beta chains in this list originate from one sample, sequenced in a study of Ad26.COV2.S vaccination and SARS-CoV-2 variants. Assay: immunoSEQ multiplex PCR; the TCRdb copy retains only in-frame clones and omits some. The profile shows about 350,000 clones, around 89% of them singletons. Described treatment: roughly 18 received Ad26.COV2.S at low or high dose, single or two shots; about 5 received placebo; per-sample allocation not given. Sampling happened 63 days after the first vaccine or placebo injection. Sample: peripheral blood, taken in a trial of Ad26.COV2.S vaccine versus placebo. The receptors here all came from a person aged 18-65 years who received the Ad26.COV2.S COVID-19 vaccine or a placebo.

The chain recombines TRBV3-1 (or the pseudogene TRBV3-2) with TRBJ2-3; D ambiguous. CDR1 is LGHDT and CDR2 is YNNKEL in the germline V gene (reference sequence). The CDR3 has 15 residues. Deletions cut 0 bases from V and 1 base from J, with 8 bases between. The CDR3 sequence is CASSQDFTRTDTQYF. DNA for the CDR3: TGTGCCAGCAGCCAAGATTTTACGCGCACAGATACGCAGTATTTT.

The rearrangement uses TRBV19 and TRBJ2-4, with 8 nucleotides matching TRBD2. Germline CDR1 and CDR2: LNHDA and SQIVND (reference sequence). This CDR3 region has 14 residues. V lost 6 bases and J lost 7; bases outside the gene matches: 8. The CDR3 sequence is CASRDIAGTNIQYF. CDR3 nucleotides: TGTGCCAGTAGGGATATAGCGGGGACGAACATTCAGTACTTC.

The V gene is TRBV28, the J gene TRBJ2-5, with TRBD2 matching 7 bases. This CDR3 has 15 residues. V shed 5 bases and J 2 bases; nucleotides not matched to a gene: 8. CDR1 MDHEN and CDR2 SYDVKM come from the germline V gene. CDR3 region: CASSPVASGQETQYF. The CDR3 DNA follows: TGTGCCAGCAGTCCGGTGGCTAGCGGACAAGAGACCCAGTACTTC.

CDR3 amino acids: CASSSSGQGYEQYF. The CDR3 DNA reads TGTGCCAGCAGTTCCTCAGGACAGGGCTACGAGCAGTACTTC. This chain connects TRBV27 to TRBJ2-7, with 8 bases lining up with TRBD1. Losses at the gene ends were 4 bases for V and 3 bases for J; bases not matched to a gene: 5. CDR1 and CDR2 from the germline V gene are MNHEY and SMNVEV (reference sequence). The CDR3 totals 14 residues.

The chain is built from TRBV19 and TRBJ1-5; TRBD1 matches 8 bases. The J segment lost 5 bases and the V segment lost 5 bases, leaving 5 bases of the junction unmatched. CDR3 length: 14 residues. Germline V gene data show CDR1 as LNHDA and CDR2 as SQIVND (reference sequence). DNA for the CDR3: TGTGCCAGTAGTCCAGGGGGCTTGCATCAGCCCCAGCATTTT. This codes for CASSPGGLHQPQHF. Variable domain in full (rest from reference TRBV19 and TRBJ1-5): DGGITQSPKYLFRKEGQNVTLSCEQNLNHDAMYWYRQDPGQGLRLIYYSQIVNDFQKGDIAEGYSVSREKKESFPLTVTSAQKNPTAFYLCASSPGGLHQPQHFGDGTRLSIL.

The sample holds one count of this clone. The chain uses TRBV6-6 and TRBJ2-5, with D possibly TRBD2 on 6 matching bases. V was cut by 4 bases and J by 4 bases, with 13 bases left in between. The V gene's germline CDR1 is MNHNY and CDR2 SVGAGI (reference sequence). The CDR3 runs to 14 residues. CDR3 sequence: CASSSRDPGETQYF. In DNA form, the CDR3 reads TGTGCCAGCAGTTCGCGGGACCCAGGAGAGACCCAGTACTTC.

This sequence joins TRBV5-1 and TRBJ2-7, with 10 bases that match TRBD1. This CDR3 contains 15 residues. Germline lookup yields CDR1 SGHRS and CDR2 YFSETQ. Unmatched junction bases numbered 6, after V lost 4 bases and J lost 2 bases. CDR3 in DNA: TGCGCCAGCAGCCACGCCGGGACAGGGGCCTACGAGCAGTACTTC. It is translated as CASSHAGTGAYEQYF.

This chain connects TRBV10-2 to TRBJ2-7; 8 nucleotides agree with TRBD1. The ends lost 3 bases at V and 4 bases at J; junction bases unmatched: 8. Per the germline V gene, CDR1 is WSHSY and CDR2 is SAAADI. CDR3 length: 15 residues. The CDR3 reads CASSEWGTGSYEQYF. The CDR3 nucleotides read TGCGCCAGCAGTGAATGGGGGACAGGTTCTTACGAGCAGTACTTC.

This clone appeared a single time. V gene TRBV19 combines with J gene TRBJ1-6; D gene ambiguous. Trimming removed 5 bases at V and 1 base at J, with 6 bases between. The CDR3 has 14 amino acids. The V gene's germline CDR1 is LNHDA and CDR2 SQIVND (reference sequence). This chain's CDR3 is CASSGRSYNSPLHF. CDR3 in DNA: TGTGCCAGTAGTGGCAGATCCTATAATTCACCCCTCCACTTT.

This clone was recorded only once. This sequence joins TRBV27 and TRBJ2-5; weak D call: TRBD1 (7 bases). The CDR3 spans 15 residues. Trimming took off 3 bases at V and 4 bases at J, with 15 bases between the two ends. Germline V gene sequence: CDR1 MNHEY, CDR2 SMNVEV (reference sequence). CDR3 coding DNA: TGTGCCAGCAGTTTGGAGGGGGCCCGCTTAGAGACCCAGTACTTC. Protein sequence: CASSLEGARLETQYF.

This chain uses TRBV19 with TRBJ2-3; the D is unclear. The CDR3 extends over 14 amino acids. Germline V CDR1 and CDR2: LNHDA, SQIVND (reference sequence). V was trimmed by 2 bases and J by 5 bases, leaving 11 bases between them. For the CDR3, the DNA is TGTGCCAGTAGTATATACGGAGCAGGAGATACGCAGTATTTT. Its translation is CASSIYGAGDTQYF.

This clone was seen a single time. V is TRBV11-2 and J is TRBJ2-5; D gene uncertain. The V end lost 5 bases, the J end lost 2 bases, and 3 bases lay between the germline ends. CDR3 size: 11 residues. Germline V gene data show CDR1 as SGHAT and CDR2 as FQNNGV. The chain's CDR3 is CASSGQETQYF. The DNA for the CDR3 is TGTGCCAGCAGCGGACAAGAGACCCAGTACTTC.

Concerning this clone: The sample carries other DNA sequences with the same CDR3. This chain links TRBV5-1 with TRBJ1-1; TRBD1 is a possible D gene (5 bases). Germline V gives CDR1 SGHRS, CDR2 YFSETQ. This CDR3 is built from 14 residues. Trimming cost V 0 bases and J 0 bases, with 6 bases left between them. CDR3 in amino acids: CASSLGTLNTEAFF. In nucleotides, the CDR3 is TGCGCCAGCAGCTTGGGGACATTGAACACTGAAGCTTTCTTT.

The chain uses TRBV5-1 and TRBJ2-3; D perhaps matches TRBD1 (5 bases). CDR1 and CDR2 (germline): SGHRS, YFSETQ. Between the trimmed V and J ends, which lost 5 bases and 0 bases, there was a span of 13 bases. The CDR3 is 15 residues long. CDR3 nucleotide sequence: TGCGCCAGCAGTATCCAGGGTCTTAGCACAGATACGCAGTATTTT. Protein product: CASSIQGLSTDTQYF. Drawing the rest from reference TRBV5-1 and TRBJ2-3, the complete variable domain is KAGVTQTPRYLIKTRGQQVTLSCSPISGHRSVSWYQQTPGQGLQFLFEYFSETQRNKGNFPGRFSGRQFSNSRSEMNVSTLELGDSALYLCASSIQGLSTDTQYFGPGTRLTVL.

This chain links TRBV6-5 with TRBJ2-5; 8 bases are shared with TRBD1. This CDR3 is 13 amino acids long. Germline trimming cut 6 bases from V and 2 bases from J; bases unmatched to any gene: 2. CDR1 is MNHEY, CDR2 SVGAGI, per germline. The CDR3 sequence is CASSWDRQETQYF. In DNA form, the CDR3 reads TGTGCCAGCAGCTGGGACAGGCAAGAGACCCAGTACTTC.

There are a few counts of this clone. The chain is built from TRBV19 and TRBJ2-2; 15 positions agree with TRBD2. The CDR3 consists of 21 residues. Per the germline V gene, CDR1 is LNHDA and CDR2 is SQIVND (reference sequence). V trimming: 4 bases; J trimming: 3 bases; junction bases outside the gene matches: 15. The CDR3 DNA reads TGTGCCAGTAGTACCCAGGGACCGGGACTAGCGGGAGGAATGGACACCGGGGAGCTGTTTTTT. Its protein product is CASSTQGPGLAGGMDTGELFF.

The chain is built from TRBV6-6 and TRBJ2-7, with D perhaps being TRBD1 or TRBD2 (5 bases each). V lost 5 bases and J lost 5, with 13 bases in between. Germline V gene sequence: CDR1 MNHNY, CDR2 SVGAGI (reference sequence). CDR3 length equals 13 residues. CDR3 coding DNA: TGTGCCAGCAGTGCGACAGCGGCTAACGAGCAGTACTTC. This encodes CASSATAANEQYF.

The V call is TRBV25-1, the J call TRBJ2-6; D remains ambiguous. Germline CDR1 and CDR2: MGHDK and SYGVNS. CDR3 length: 13 amino acids. Trimming took off 6 bases at V and 1 base at J, with 4 bases between the two ends. CDR3: CASRDSGANVLTF. The CDR3 nucleotides read TGTGCCAGCAGGGATTCTGGGGCCAACGTCCTGACTTTC.

CDR3 sequence: CATSRESSGSYNEQFF. CDR3 DNA sequence: TGTGCCACCAGCAGAGAATCGAGCGGGAGCTACAATGAGCAGTTCTTC. The gene calls are TRBV15 and TRBJ2-1; 8 bases line up with TRBD2. The CDR3 has 16 residues. V shed 0 bases and J 3 bases; nucleotides not matched to a gene: 4. Germline loops: CDR1 LNHNV, CDR2 YYDKDF (reference sequence). Using reference TRBV15 and TRBJ2-1 for the parts outside the CDR3, the full variable domain is DAMVIQNPRYQVTQFGKPVTLSCSQTLNHNVMYWYQQKSSQAPKLLFHYYDKDFNNEADTPDNFQSRRPNTSFCFLDIRSPGLGDTAMYLCATSRESSGSYNEQFFGPGTRLTVL.

The J gene is TRBJ2-4, the V gene TRBV5-8, with 9 positions matching TRBD1. The CDR3 is 16 amino acids. Germline values: CDR1 SGHTS, CDR2 YDEGEE. The J segment lost 10 bases and the V segment lost 5 bases, leaving 16 bases of the junction unmatched. The CDR3 coding sequence is TGTGCCAGCAGGTCTTTGTCGGGACAGGGTTTCAAAATTCAGTACTTC. This encodes CASRSLSGQGFKIQYF. Full variable domain (remainder filled in from reference TRBV5-8 and TRBJ2-4): EAGVTQSPTHLIKTRGQQATLRCSPISGHTSVYWYQQALGLGLQFLLWYDEGEERNRGNFPPRFSGRQFPNYSSELNVNALELEDSALYLCASRSLSGQGFKIQYFGAGTRLSVL.

Here the CDR3 reads CASSEIFLAGGQETQYF. The CDR3 nucleotides are TGTGCCAGCAGTGAAATATTTTTGGCGGGGGGTCAAGAGACCCAGTACTTC. The chain is built from TRBV6-1 and TRBJ2-5, with 8 positions matching TRBD2. The CDR3 sequence is 17 residues long. Germline lookup yields CDR1 MNHNS and CDR2 SASEGT. The V segment lost 2 bases and the J segment 2 bases; nucleotides outside the gene matches: 10.

For this clone: Distinct nucleotide sequences in the sample also encode this CDR3. The J gene is TRBJ1-4, the V gene TRBV28, with 9 bases aligning to TRBD1. From germline, CDR1 is MDHEN and CDR2 SYDVKM. This CDR3 contains 15 residues. V lost 4 bases and J lost 5; bases outside the gene matches: 5. Written as DNA, the CDR3 is TGTGCCAGCAGTTCCTCTGGGACAGGGAATGAAAAACTGTTTTTT. It codes for CASSSSGTGNEKLFF.

The chain couples TRBV6-5 to TRBJ1-2, with TRBD1 matching over 7 bases. Germline CDR1 and CDR2: MNHEY and SVGAGI. The CDR3 covers 14 residues. Losses at the gene ends were 6 bases for V and 6 bases for J; bases not matched to a gene: 10. The chain's CDR3 is CASRQRGGTDGYTF. DNA of the CDR3: TGTGCCAGCAGGCAAAGAGGGGGCACGGATGGCTACACCTTC.

The chain is built from TRBV6-4 and TRBJ2-1; D tentatively fits TRBD1 or TRBD2 (5 bases each). The CDR3 covers 14 residues. V lost 8 bases, J lost 4 bases, and 15 bases lay in between. Germline V gene sequence: CDR1 MRHNA, CDR2 SNTAGT. The CDR3 DNA follows: TGTGCCAGCCGTAGGGACGGAAGTTACAATGAGCAGTTCTTC. Amino acid sequence: CASRRDGSYNEQFF.

In its sample, this clone was seen once. CDR3 sequence: CASSQPFTGGNEQFF. CDR3 nucleotide sequence: TGTGCCAGCAGCCAACCTTTTACAGGGGGGAATGAGCAGTTCTTC. This chain links TRBV4-2 with TRBJ2-1; 8 nucleotides match TRBD1. V shed 2 bases, J shed 7 bases, and the junction held 7 bases outside the gene matches. Germline loops: CDR1 LGHNA, CDR2 YNFKEQ. The length of the CDR3 is 15 residues.